The rows below give T cell receptor beta chains drawn from one sample of a study of Graves' ophthalmopathy and Graves' hyperthyroidism. TCRdb used MiXCR to reprocess the multiplex PCR reads, holding one entry per CDR3 protein. This table holds 1 million to 1.3 million distinct CDR3 sequences, 35% to 40% found once. The sequenced sample was peripheral blood or thyroid tissue (not recorded which). These receptors were collected from an adult man with Graves' hyperthyroidism. Both conserved end residues are part of each CDR3. Each record gives: V gene, D gene, clone size, CDR3 protein. A D gene is named only where the DNA matches it firmly. Expanded clones are given a class, and other clones once, few, many or no size at all.

V gene: TRBV6-2/TRBV6-3; D gene: NA; clone size: few; CDR3 protein: CASSYSDRANVLTF
V gene: TRBV20-1; D gene: NA; clone size: NA; CDR3 protein: CSARELNRSPGELFF
V gene: TRBV25-1; D gene: NA; clone size: medium-sized; CDR3 protein: CASSEGGESGELFF
V gene: TRBV20-1; D gene: NA; clone size: few; CDR3 protein: CSASRSNLPQHF
V gene: TRBV7-8; D gene: NA; clone size: few; CDR3 protein: CASSLVRTDAYEQYF
V gene: TRBV20-1; D gene: NA; clone size: few; CDR3 protein: CSADPPWRGDLQETQYF
V gene: TRBV7-2; D gene: NA; clone size: NA; CDR3 protein: CASSLEGGPGFPQHF
V gene: TRBV6-2/TRBV6-3; D gene: NA; clone size: NA; CDR3 protein: CASSFQDQLPYQPQHF
V gene: TRBV19; D gene: TRBD1; clone size: few; CDR3 protein: CASSMTGTGQRTGELFF
V gene: TRBV2; D gene: TRBD1; clone size: once; CDR3 protein: CASSYGQGAVYGYTF
V gene: TRBV7-2; D gene: NA; clone size: few; CDR3 protein: CASNIMNTEAFF
V gene: TRBV7-8; D gene: NA; clone size: many; CDR3 protein: CASSWEGYGYTF
V gene: TRBV11-1; D gene: NA; clone size: few; CDR3 protein: CASSKPTRAQQYF
V gene: TRBV7-9; D gene: TRBD1; clone size: NA; CDR3 protein: CASSPAGQGGLYGYTF
V gene: TRBV11-1; D gene: TRBD1; clone size: many; CDR3 protein: CASSLGTGLNTEAFF
V gene: TRBV29-1; D gene: NA; clone size: many; CDR3 protein: CSALDVGSYQVEQYF
V gene: TRBV4-1; D gene: NA; clone size: many; CDR3 protein: CASSQGGTQNQPQHF
V gene: TRBV6-2/TRBV6-3; D gene: TRBD2; clone size: NA; CDR3 protein: CASSWTSGRTGELFF
V gene: TRBV20-1; D gene: TRBD1; clone size: once; CDR3 protein: CSARRQGLRGNTIYF
V gene: TRBV7-9; D gene: TRBD2; clone size: many; CDR3 protein: CASSLWGEGTSGKETQYF
V gene: TRBV19; D gene: NA; clone size: many; CDR3 protein: CASSMWGTEAFF
V gene: TRBV7-3; D gene: TRBD1; clone size: many; CDR3 protein: CASSLRDRARGQPQHF
V gene: TRBV10-3; D gene: TRBD1; clone size: NA; CDR3 protein: CASSSTGTGSNSPLHF
V gene: TRBV7-8; D gene: NA; clone size: NA; CDR3 protein: CASSLGGGREQYF
V gene: TRBV11-2; D gene: NA; clone size: many; CDR3 protein: CASSFVNSPKETQYF
V gene: TRBV7-9; D gene: TRBD1; clone size: many; CDR3 protein: CASSPRDRTTGELFF
V gene: TRBV29-1; D gene: NA; clone size: many; CDR3 protein: CSDGDAGYTF
V gene: TRBV11-2; D gene: NA; clone size: many; CDR3 protein: CASSLSGHNQPQHF
V gene: TRBV7-9; D gene: NA; clone size: many; CDR3 protein: CASSLTDGAFF
V gene: TRBV7-8; D gene: NA; clone size: many; CDR3 protein: CASRRGDSATGEQYF
V gene: TRBV13; D gene: NA; clone size: many; CDR3 protein: CASSQGFSLYEQYF
V gene: TRBV5-1; D gene: TRBD1; clone size: few; CDR3 protein: CASRDRAGNTIYF
V gene: TRBV29-1; D gene: NA; clone size: once; CDR3 protein: CSSDTLNTEAFF
V gene: TRBV10-2; D gene: NA; clone size: NA; CDR3 protein: CASGRETGRSSYEQYF
V gene: TRBV7-9; D gene: TRBD1; clone size: NA; CDR3 protein: CASSSSGGTGHGYTF
V gene: TRBV7-2; D gene: NA; clone size: NA; CDR3 protein: CASSLSRSGELFF
V gene: TRBV6-2/TRBV6-3; D gene: NA; clone size: NA; CDR3 protein: CASNADRDYGYTF
V gene: TRBV19; D gene: NA; clone size: few; CDR3 protein: CASSSLPWGRNNYGYTF
V gene: TRBV7-2; D gene: NA; clone size: NA; CDR3 protein: CASSLDRHTIYF
V gene: TRBV7-2; D gene: NA; clone size: few; CDR3 protein: CASSFLGGGELFF
V gene: TRBV10-3; D gene: NA; clone size: many; CDR3 protein: CAISESRQGGNQPQHF
V gene: TRBV10-3; D gene: TRBD1; clone size: many; CDR3 protein: CAISEGDRHQPQHF
V gene: TRBV11-2; D gene: NA; clone size: NA; CDR3 protein: CASSLDNGSYEQYF
V gene: TRBV28; D gene: NA; clone size: NA; CDR3 protein: CASTPGRLYEQYF
V gene: TRBV10-3; D gene: NA; clone size: once; CDR3 protein: CASSRGENSNQPQHF
V gene: TRBV5-8; D gene: NA; clone size: many; CDR3 protein: CASTLGGHGGNQPQHF
V gene: TRBV20-1; D gene: TRBD2; clone size: many; CDR3 protein: CSAARASGSQETQYF
V gene: TRBV7-6; D gene: NA; clone size: many; CDR3 protein: CASSSLERSSYEQYF
V gene: TRBV5-8; D gene: TRBD1; clone size: many; CDR3 protein: CASSSRTRDRVGETQYF
V gene: TRBV7-3; D gene: NA; clone size: NA; CDR3 protein: CASSLSQNGEQYF
V gene: TRBV7-8; D gene: NA; clone size: many; CDR3 protein: CASSSSPEHRVFSGANVLTF